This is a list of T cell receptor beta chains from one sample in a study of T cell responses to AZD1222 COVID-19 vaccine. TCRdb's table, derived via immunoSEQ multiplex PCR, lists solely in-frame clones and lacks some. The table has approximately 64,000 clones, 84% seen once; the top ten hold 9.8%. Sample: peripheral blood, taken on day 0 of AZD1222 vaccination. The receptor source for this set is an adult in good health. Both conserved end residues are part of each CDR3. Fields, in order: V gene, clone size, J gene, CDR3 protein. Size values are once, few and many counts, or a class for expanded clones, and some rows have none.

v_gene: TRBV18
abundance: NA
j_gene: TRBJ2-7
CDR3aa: CASSPGTGPYEQYF

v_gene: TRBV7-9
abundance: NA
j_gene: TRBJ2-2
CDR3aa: CASSPGTTNTGELFF

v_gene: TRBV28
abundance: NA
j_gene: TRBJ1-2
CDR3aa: CASSLRALYGYTF

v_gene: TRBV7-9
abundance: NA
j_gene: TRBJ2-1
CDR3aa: CASSAWTSGKDNEQFF

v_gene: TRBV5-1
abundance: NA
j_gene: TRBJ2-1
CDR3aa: CASTGLASYNEQFF

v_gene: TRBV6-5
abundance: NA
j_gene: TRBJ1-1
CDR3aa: CASSPGQGTFF

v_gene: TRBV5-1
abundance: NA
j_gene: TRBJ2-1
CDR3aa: CASSLAQRGEQFF

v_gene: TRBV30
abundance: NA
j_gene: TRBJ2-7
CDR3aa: CAWSVPPQKYEQYF

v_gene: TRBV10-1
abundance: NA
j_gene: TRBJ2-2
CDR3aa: CASTNGGTGELFF

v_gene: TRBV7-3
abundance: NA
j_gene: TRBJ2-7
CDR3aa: CASSLSGTGSEQYF

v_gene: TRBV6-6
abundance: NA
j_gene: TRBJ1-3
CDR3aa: CASSYQPDRAGNTIYF

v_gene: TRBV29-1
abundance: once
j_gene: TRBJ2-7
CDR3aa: CSGTRDYEQYF

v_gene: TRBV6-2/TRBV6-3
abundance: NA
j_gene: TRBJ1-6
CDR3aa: CASSPQGRKSPLHF

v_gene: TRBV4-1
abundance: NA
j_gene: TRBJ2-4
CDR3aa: CASSQEFVTALAKNIQYF

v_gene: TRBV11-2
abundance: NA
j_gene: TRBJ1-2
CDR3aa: CASSLNLGQGGGYTF

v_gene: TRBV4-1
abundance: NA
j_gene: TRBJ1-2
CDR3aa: CASSQVHRLTGGYTF

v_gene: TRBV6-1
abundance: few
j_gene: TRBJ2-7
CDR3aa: CASSEDTSGPYEQYF